The 5 T cell receptor beta chains listed next were all sequenced from one sample in a study of somatic mutations in cytotoxic T cells in rheumatoid arthritis. Some clones are missing from TCRdb's copy, which holds only in-frame ones; the method was immunoSEQ multiplex PCR. Of tens of thousands of clones in the sample, approximately 86% are singletons; the top ten hold about a tenth. Sequenced input: CD8+ T cells sorted from blood. The receptors stem from an adult with rheumatoid arthritis.

This chain uses TRBV4-1 with TRBJ1-1; tentative D call: TRBD1 (6 bases). V dropped 3 bases and J dropped 0 bases, with 11 bases sitting between them. From germline, CDR1 is MGHRA and CDR2 YSYEKL. This CDR3 has 15 residues. As DNA, the CDR3 is TGCGCCAGCAGCCAGTTAACAGGGCTGAACACTGAAGCTTTCTTT. Amino acids: CASSQLTGLNTEAFF.

The CDR3 spells CASSHLAGGLDNEQFF. The CDR3 region has the DNA TGTGCCAGCTCACATCTAGCGGGAGGGTTGGACAATGAGCAGTTCTTC. The chain combines TRBV18 with TRBJ2-1; TRBD2 matches at 12 bases. CDR1 KGHSH and CDR2 LQKENI come from the germline V gene. The CDR3 has 16 residues. J lost 5 bases, V lost 4 bases, and 6 bases had no gene match.

This rearrangement joins TRBV7-3 to TRBJ2-1, with 9 bases fitting TRBD2. The V gene's germline CDR1 is SGHTA and CDR2 FQGTGA. Trimming at V came to 5 bases and at J to 4 bases, leaving 6 bases not matched to a gene. The length of the CDR3 is 15 residues. The DNA for the CDR3 is TGTGCCAGCAGCCAGGGACTAGCATCTTACAATGAGCAGTTCTTC. It codes for CASSQGLASYNEQFF.

This chain links TRBV4-1 with TRBJ1-5; D remains ambiguous. Trimming cost V 4 bases and J 1 base, with 11 bases left between them. Germline CDR1 reads MGHRA; CDR2 reads YSYEKL. This CDR3 is 15 amino acids long. The CDR3 spells CASSRTAGSNQPQHF. The CDR3 DNA follows: TGCGCCAGCAGCCGGACCGCCGGGAGCAATCAGCCCCAGCATTTT.

The CDR3 coding sequence is TGTGCCAGCAGCCCGGGCCTCAATGAGCAGTTCTTC. Protein: CASSPGLNEQFF. This rearrangement joins TRBV13 to TRBJ2-1; D unclear. Trimming took off 5 bases at V and 6 bases at J, with 8 bases between the two ends. The length of the CDR3 is 12 residues. Germline V CDR1 and CDR2: PRHDT, FYEKMQ (reference sequence).